The T cell receptor beta chain under discussion was sequenced for a study of human T cells and chemical hapten exposure. Overall study context: Upper back patch tests used 0.01% DPC, scored after 6 days.

The V gene's germline CDR1 is SGHTA and CDR2 FQGNSA. CDR3 length: 13 residues. The junction had 11 bases not matched to a gene; V was cut back by 10 bases and J by 6 bases. This clonotype was observed many times. TCRdb analysed the RACE reads with MiXCR anew, one entry per CDR3 protein. Among 75,000 to 100,000 distinct CDR3 sequences listed, around 11% were seen once. This sample's time point: patch test 1, 2 weeks after DPC sensitization. As to treatment: therapeutic diphenylcyclopropenone sensitization with weekly scalp DPC. The material sequenced was whole blood, taken in connection with sensitization to the hapten diphenylcyclopropenone (DPC). The sequence came from a woman between 40 and 50 years old with alopecia areata. Some clones in this sample may be carry-over from other donors' samples. The chain links TRBV7-2 to TRBJ1-2; 7 nucleotides agree with TRBD1. CDR3 nucleotide sequence: TGTGCCACTACGGGACAGCCGGGGGATGGCTACACCTTC. Amino acid sequence: CATTGQPGDGYTF.